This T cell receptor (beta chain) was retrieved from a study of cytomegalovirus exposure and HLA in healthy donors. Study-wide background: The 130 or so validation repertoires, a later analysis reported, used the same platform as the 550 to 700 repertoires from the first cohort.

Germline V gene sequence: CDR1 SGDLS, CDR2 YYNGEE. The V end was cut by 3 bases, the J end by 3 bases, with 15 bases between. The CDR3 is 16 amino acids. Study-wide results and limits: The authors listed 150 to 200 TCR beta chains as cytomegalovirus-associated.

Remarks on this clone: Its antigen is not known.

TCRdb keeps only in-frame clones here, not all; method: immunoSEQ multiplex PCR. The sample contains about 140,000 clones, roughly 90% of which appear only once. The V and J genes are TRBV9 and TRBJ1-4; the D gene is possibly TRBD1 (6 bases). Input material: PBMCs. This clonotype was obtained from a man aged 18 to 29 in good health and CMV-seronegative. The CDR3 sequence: CASSEGARTANEKLFF. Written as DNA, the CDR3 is TGTGCCAGCAGCGAAGGGGCCAGGACAGCTAATGAAAAACTGTTTTTT.